This T cell receptor (beta chain) originates from a study of shared clonotypes between healthy human individuals. Notes on the study in general: With few donors, the genetic and exposure-history diversity represented was limited.

A word on this clone: Its antigen is undetermined.

CD8 cells regarded as naive lacked CD45RO, were positively chosen for CCR7, and omitted terminally differentiated effector memory CD45RA+ cells. The study enrolled healthy HIV-negative adults without recent acute infections or vaccinations as donors. The genomic DNA of each subset was split evenly across several immunoSEQ plates. This table comes from immunoSEQ multiplex PCR, and its TCRdb copy is limited to in-frame clones, with some not included. The table lists about 2,100,000 clones, about 93% of them singletons. Trimming removed 0 bases at V and 1 base at J, with 4 bases between. The CDR3 has 15 residues. CDR1 is MGHRA and CDR2 is YSYEKL in the germline V gene.

The sequencing sample was made of naive CD8+ T cells from PBMCs. The sequence derives from a man between 18 and 35 years old in good health. Some clones in this sample may be carry-over from other donors' samples. This rearrangement joins TRBV4-1 to TRBJ2-6; D remains unclear. The CDR3 region is CASSQDPSGANVLTF. The CDR3, as DNA: TGCGCCAGCAGCCAAGACCCTTCTGGGGCCAACGTCCTGACTTTC.